Sequencing of this T cell receptor (beta chain) was carried out in a study of T cell changes during pregnancy in multiple sclerosis. Profiling relied on immunoSEQ multiplex PCR, and the TCRdb table lists in-frame clones only, not all of them. Among about 100,000 clones listed, around 92% were seen once. Sequencing was performed on peripheral blood, taken in the first trimester of pregnancy. The source is a female donor with multiple sclerosis, enrolled in a pregnancy study.

Written as DNA, the CDR3 is TGTGCCAGCAGCGCCTCTCCGGGACTAGGCTCCTACGAGCAGTACTTC. Its protein is CASSASPGLGSYEQYF. This chain uses TRBV9 with TRBJ2-7; the match to TRBD2 covers 8 bases. The CDR3 is 16 residues long. Germline V CDR1 and CDR2: SGDLS, YYNGEE. After removal of 3 bases from V and 0 bases from J, the junction contained 8 bases not matched to a gene.